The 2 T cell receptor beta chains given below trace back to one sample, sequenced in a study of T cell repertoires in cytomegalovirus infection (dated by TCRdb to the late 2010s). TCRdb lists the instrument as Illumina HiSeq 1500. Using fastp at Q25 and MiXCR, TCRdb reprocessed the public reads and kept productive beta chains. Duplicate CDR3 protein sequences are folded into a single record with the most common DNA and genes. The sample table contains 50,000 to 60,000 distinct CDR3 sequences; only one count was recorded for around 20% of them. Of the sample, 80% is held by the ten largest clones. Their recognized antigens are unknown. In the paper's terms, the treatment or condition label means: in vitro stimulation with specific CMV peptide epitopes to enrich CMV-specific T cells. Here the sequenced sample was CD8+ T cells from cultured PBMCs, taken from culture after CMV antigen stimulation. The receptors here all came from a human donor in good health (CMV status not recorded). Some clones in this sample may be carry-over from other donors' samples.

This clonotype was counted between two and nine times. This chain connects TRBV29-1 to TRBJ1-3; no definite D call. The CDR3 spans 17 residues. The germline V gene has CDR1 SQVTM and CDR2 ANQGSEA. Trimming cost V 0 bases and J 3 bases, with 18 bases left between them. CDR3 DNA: TGCAGCGTTGAAGATAGTCGATCATCGGCAGTTGGAAACACCATATATTTT. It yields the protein CSVEDSRSSAVGNTIYF.

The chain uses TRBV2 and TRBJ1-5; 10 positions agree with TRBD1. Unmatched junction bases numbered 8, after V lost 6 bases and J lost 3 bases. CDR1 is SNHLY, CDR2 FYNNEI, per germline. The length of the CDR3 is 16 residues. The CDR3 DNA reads TGTGCCAGCAGCCTACCCGGGACAGGGGACAATCAGCCCCAGCATTTT. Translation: CASSLPGTGDNQPQHF.